This TCR beta chain derives from a study of neurological immune-mediated disorders. Notes on the study in general: TCR clonal expansion peaked in HTLV-1-associated myelopathy patients and was lowest in multiple sclerosis patients. The absence of shared CDR3 amino acid sequences among expanded clones across subjects suggests private repertoires in all groups.

The sorted libraries drew on 1 million T cells that were CD4+ or CD8+. With 10-nucleotide random UMIs included, cDNA was synthesized by 5'RACE. MiXCR, run by TCRdb on the 5' RACE reads, gives a single entry per CDR3 protein. Here the sample spans around 52,000 distinct CDR3 sequences, more than 5% being singletons. Germline loops: CDR1 SGHDT, CDR2 YYEEEE. The V and J ends lost 2 bases and 4 bases, in that order; junction bases with no gene match: 5. The CDR3 extends over 15 amino acids. This clonotype was observed many times. Its specificity is not known. This chain joins TRBV5-6 and TRBJ2-2; 7 bases map to TRBD1. The source of this sequence is a young woman with multiple sclerosis. Sample: CD4+ T cells from blood. CDR3 loop: CASSLRTGVTGELFF. The CDR3 nucleotides are TGTGCCAGCAGCTTACGTACAGGGGTCACCGGGGAGCTGTTTTTT.